A single sample is the source of the 19 T cell receptor beta chains below, sequenced in a study of T cell responses to AZD1222 COVID-19 vaccine. Assay used: immunoSEQ multiplex PCR; TCRdb lists only in-frame clones, some missing. This table has 130,000 to 150,000 clones, roughly 84% appearing once. The sample was peripheral blood, taken 28 days after the second AZD1222 dose. Receptor source: an adult who received the AZD1222 COVID-19 vaccine.

The chain carries TRBV19 and TRBJ1-2; 9 bases are shared with TRBD1. The V segment lost 5 bases and the J segment 5 bases; nucleotides outside the gene matches: 6. Germline CDR1 and CDR2: LNHDA and SQIVND (reference sequence). This CDR3 is 14 amino acids long. CDR3: CASSVTGGEYGYTF. In nucleotides, the CDR3 is TGTGCCAGTAGTGTCACAGGGGGCGAATATGGCTACACCTTC.

V usage is TRBV3-1 (or the pseudogene TRBV3-2) and J usage is TRBJ2-2; D possibly corresponds to TRBD2 (6 bases). The germline CDR1 and CDR2 sequences are LGHDT and YNNKEL (reference sequence). The V and J ends lost 4 bases and 1 base respectively, with 13 bases between them. The CDR3 runs 16 residues. CDR3 bases: TGTGCCAGCAGCCTCGTGGGGGGAGTGAACACCGGGGAGCTGTTTTTT. Amino acid sequence: CASSLVGGVNTGELFF.

The table lists this clone with a count of one. The chain links TRBV7-2 to TRBJ2-1; D call uncertain. This CDR3 has 14 amino acids. The V and J ends lost 4 bases and 8 bases respectively, with 15 bases between them. Germline V CDR1 and CDR2: SGHTA, FQGNSA. As DNA, the CDR3 is TGTGCCAGCAGCTCAGATCCATTTTGGTATGAGCAGTTCTTC. Translation: CASSSDPFWYEQFF. Using reference TRBV7-2 and TRBJ2-1 for the parts outside the CDR3, the full variable domain is GAGVSQSPSNKVTEKGKDVELRCDPISGHTALYWYRQSLGQGLEFLIYFQGNSAPDKSGLPSDRFSAERTGGSVSTLTIQRTQQEDSAVYLCASSSDPFWYEQFFGPGTRLTVL.

This clone was seen a single time. V gene TRBV2 combines with J gene TRBJ2-2, with unresolved D. The CDR3 loop spans 14 amino acids. The V end was cut by 5 bases, the J end by 4 bases, with 11 bases between. The germline V gene has CDR1 SNHLY and CDR2 FYNNEI. CDR3: CASSLGGPTGELFF. Written as DNA, the CDR3 is TGTGCCAGCAGTCTCGGCGGACCCACCGGGGAGCTGTTTTTT.

The chain combines TRBV14 with TRBJ1-1; a possible D gene is TRBD1 (5 bases). CDR1 and CDR2 (germline): SGHDN, FVKESK. Trimming shortened V by 3 bases and J by 4 bases, and 21 bases separated the two germline ends. The CDR3 is 17 amino acids. The DNA of the CDR3 is TGTGCCAGCAGCCAGGGGGGAGCCCTGTCTCCTGGCACTGAAGCTTTCTTT. Translated: CASSQGGALSPGTEAFF.

The V and J genes are TRBV3-1 (or the pseudogene TRBV3-2) and TRBJ2-5; 7 bases line up with TRBD2. CDR3 length: 13 amino acids. The ends lost 5 bases at V and 5 bases at J; junction bases unmatched: 5. Germline-derived CDR1 and CDR2 are LGHDT and YNNKEL (reference sequence). The DNA of the CDR3 is TGTGCCAGCAGCATGACTAGCCTGGAGACCCAGTACTTC. Protein sequence: CASSMTSLETQYF.

The rearrangement uses TRBV7-9 and TRBJ1-5; 8 bases fit TRBD1. This CDR3 is built from 16 residues. After removal of 5 bases from V and 0 bases from J, the junction contained 6 bases not matched to a gene. The germline V gene has CDR1 SEHNR and CDR2 FQNEAQ (reference sequence). The CDR3 DNA follows: TGTGCCAGCAGCCCAGGGACAGGTTTTAGCAATCAGCCCCAGCATTTT. Translation: CASSPGTGFSNQPQHF.

In this sample, this clone turned up a few times. The rearrangement uses TRBV6-6 and TRBJ1-1, with D possibly TRBD1 on 5 matching bases. The V gene's germline CDR1 is MNHNY and CDR2 SVGAGI (reference sequence). V dropped 10 bases and J dropped 1 base, with 13 bases sitting between them. The CDR3 contains 13 residues. In DNA form, the CDR3 reads TGTGCCACGTCAGGGACGGGGAACACTGAAGCTTTCTTT. It specifies CATSGTGNTEAFF.

This rearrangement joins TRBV5-4 to TRBJ2-7; a weak D match, TRBD1 (8 bases). The germline V gene encodes CDR1 SGHNT and CDR2 YYREEE (reference sequence). The CDR3 extends over 14 amino acids. Trimming removed 5 bases at V and 6 bases at J, with 18 bases between. The CDR3 DNA follows: TGTGCCAGCAGACCAACAGGGGGGGAGGGCGAGCAGTACTTC. Its translation is CASRPTGGEGEQYF.

The rearrangement links TRBV19 to TRBJ2-3; D is possibly TRBD2 (6 bases). The CDR3 contains 14 residues. With 9 bases removed from V and 9 bases from J, the gap between germline ends came to 22 bases. CDR1 is LNHDA, CDR2 SQIVND, per germline (reference sequence). In nucleotides, the CDR3 is TGTGCCAGCAGTGGCGACTCCGGGGCGGGGACGCAGTATTTT. Protein product: CASSGDSGAGTQYF.

The chain carries TRBV14 and TRBJ1-6; 10 positions agree with TRBD1. This CDR3 is built from 16 residues. Germline V CDR1 and CDR2: SGHDN, FVKESK. V shed 0 bases, J shed 10 bases, and the junction held 6 bases outside the gene matches. Here the CDR3 DNA reads TGTGCCAGCAGCCAAGATCTGGGGACAGGGGTATCACCCCTCCACTTT. Protein product: CASSQDLGTGVSPLHF.

The chain joins TRBV10-2 to TRBJ2-5, with D perhaps matching TRBD2 (6 bases). Germline values: CDR1 WSHSY, CDR2 SAAADI. This CDR3 spans 14 amino acids. With 6 bases removed from V and 5 bases from J, the gap between germline ends came to 16 bases. In DNA, the CDR3 is TGCGCCAGCAGACTACAGGTTCGGGGGGAGACCCAGTACTTC. It translates to CASRLQVRGETQYF.

The V gene is TRBV2, the J gene TRBJ1-1, with D perhaps TRBD1 (5 bases). Trimming removed 4 bases from V and 2 bases from J, with 8 bases in between. The CDR3 is made up of 13 amino acids. Germline V gene data show CDR1 as SNHLY and CDR2 as FYNNEI. This chain's CDR3 is CASSGQFNTEAFF. The CDR3 bases are TGTGCCAGCAGTGGACAGTTCAACACTGAAGCTTTCTTT.

This chain links TRBV25-1 with TRBJ2-3; D possibly corresponds to TRBD2 (5 bases). Trimming shortened V by 6 bases and J by 3 bases, and 19 bases separated the two germline ends. Looked up from germline, CDR1 is MGHDK and CDR2 is SYGVNS. There are 16 residues in the CDR3. In DNA, the CDR3 is TGTGCCAGCAGGGGATCAAAGCGCGGGCAGACAGATACGCAGTATTTT. Residues: CASRGSKRGQTDTQYF.

This chain uses TRBV4-1 with TRBJ1-5; no clear D. V was trimmed by 6 bases and J by 5 bases, leaving 14 bases between them. This CDR3 spans 14 amino acids. CDR1 is MGHRA and CDR2 is YSYEKL in the germline V gene. This chain's CDR3 is CASSLERTDQPQHF. The CDR3 DNA reads as TGCGCCAGCAGTCTAGAGCGGACCGATCAGCCCCAGCATTTT.

This clone was observed once. The J gene is TRBJ1-6, the V gene TRBV7-8; tentative D call: TRBD1 (5 bases). Trimming pared 4 bases from V and 7 bases from J, leaving 26 bases between. This CDR3 has 19 residues. The germline gives CDR1 SGHVS, CDR2 FQNEAQ. The CDR3 region is CASSSLSFSRGSGNSPLHF. In DNA form, the CDR3 reads TGTGCCAGCAGCTCGCTTTCTTTCTCCCGGGGCTCGGGAAATTCACCCCTCCACTTT.

The V call is TRBV5-4, the J call TRBJ1-2, with 7 nucleotides matching TRBD1. The CDR3 runs 15 residues. V lost 4 bases and J lost 4; bases outside the gene matches: 10. CDR1 SGHNT and CDR2 YYREEE come from the germline V gene (reference sequence). CDR3 DNA: TGTGCCAGCAGCCTTGGCCTGACAGGGCTCTATGGCTACACCTTC. Translating gives CASSLGLTGLYGYTF.

This chain links TRBV7-2 with TRBJ2-5, with TRBD1 matching over 9 bases. The CDR3 is made up of 14 amino acids. With 5 bases clipped from V and 7 bases from J, the junction kept 8 bases outside the gene matches. Germline loops: CDR1 SGHTA, CDR2 FQGNSA. The CDR3 sequence is CASSQSQGAGTQYF. The CDR3 DNA reads as TGTGCCAGCAGCCAATCACAGGGGGCAGGGACCCAGTACTTC.

In DNA form, the CDR3 reads TGTGCCAGCAGCGTAGAGGGAGCGAACACTGAAGCTTTCTTT. Encoded protein: CASSVEGANTEAFF. The V call is TRBV9, the J call TRBJ1-1, with D uncertain. The CDR3 has 14 residues. In germline, CDR1 is SGDLS, CDR2 YYNGEE. V lost 0 bases to trimming and J lost 1 base, with 7 bases between them.